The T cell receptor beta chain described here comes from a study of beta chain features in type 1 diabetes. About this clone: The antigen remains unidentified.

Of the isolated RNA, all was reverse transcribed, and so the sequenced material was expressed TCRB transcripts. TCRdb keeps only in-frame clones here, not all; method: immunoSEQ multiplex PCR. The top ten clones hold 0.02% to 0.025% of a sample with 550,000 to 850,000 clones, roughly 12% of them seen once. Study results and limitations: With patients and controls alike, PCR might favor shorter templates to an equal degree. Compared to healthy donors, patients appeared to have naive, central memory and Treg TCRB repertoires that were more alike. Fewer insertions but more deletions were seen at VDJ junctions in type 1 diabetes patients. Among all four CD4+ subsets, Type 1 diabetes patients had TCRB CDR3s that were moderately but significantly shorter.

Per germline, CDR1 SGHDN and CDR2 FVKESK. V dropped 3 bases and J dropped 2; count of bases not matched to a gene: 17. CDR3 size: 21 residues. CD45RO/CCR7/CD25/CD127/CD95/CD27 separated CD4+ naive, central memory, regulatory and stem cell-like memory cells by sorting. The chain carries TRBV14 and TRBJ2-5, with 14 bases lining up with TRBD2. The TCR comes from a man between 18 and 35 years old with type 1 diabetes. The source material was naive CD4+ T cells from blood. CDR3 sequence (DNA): TGTGCCAGCAGCCATACTCCACGTTGGACTAGCGGGGGGCTTCCGCAAGAGACCCAGTACTTC. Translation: CASSHTPRWTSGGLPQETQYF. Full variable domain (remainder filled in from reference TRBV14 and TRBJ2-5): EAGVTQFPSHSVIEKGQTVTLRCDPISGHDNLYWYRRVMGKEIKFLLHFVKESKQDESGMPNNRFLAERTGGTYSTLKVQPAELEDSGVYFCASSHTPRWTSGGLPQETQYFGPGTRLLVL.